The present TCR beta chain was sequenced within a study of metastatic and nonmetastatic thyroid tumors. Study-wide results and caveats: Malignant thyroid tumors reportedly had TCR beta diversity that was significantly higher than in benign nodules, in blood and tumor.

Original data processing: CDR3 differences across clinicopathological groups were used to build a distant-metastasis classifier for papillary thyroid cancer. TCRdb re-processed the PCR reads through MiXCR. These V and J calls are TCRdb output, not the study's own analysis. This sample carries about 23,000 clones, 20% of them seen once, and the ten largest clones take approximately 30%. In this sample, this clone turned up many times. Its antigen is not identified. Its ends do not fully match the called genes, so a read error is possible. Every patient underwent thyroid surgery untreated. CDR3 length: 17 amino acids. Germline V gene data show CDR1 as SGHAT and CDR2 as FQNNGV.

This clonotype originated in a female donor with papillary thyroid cancer or a benign thyroid nodule (not recorded which). Some clones in this sample may be carry-over from other donors' samples. This chain joins TRBV11-2 and TRBJ2-7; TRBD2 aligns across 8 bases. Sequenced input: blood. The CDR3 spells CASNLVSASGYSYEQYF. The CDR3 DNA reads as TGTGCCAGCAACTTAGTATCAGCTAGCGGGTACTCCTACGAGCAGTACTTC.